This T cell receptor (beta chain) comes out of a study of T cell responses to AZD1222 COVID-19 vaccine. Study conclusions and caveats: Nearly half of spike-specific TCRs reportedly go after variant regions that carry no mutations. A mostly white British donor set with more females was recruited, and clonal diversity was possibly underestimated. Spike-wide vaccine-associated CD4 TCRs dominated at 160-218 and 743-854.

This CDR3 has 16 residues. Trimming stripped 2 bases from V and 0 bases from J, with 11 bases between. From germline, CDR1 is MNHEY and CDR2 SVGEGT. As regards this clone: Its antigen is still unknown.

Second-dose recipients at about 4 or about 12 weeks were treated as one pooled group. This table comes from immunoSEQ multiplex PCR, and its TCRdb copy is limited to in-frame clones, with some not included. The sample lists approximately 150,000 clones; more than 85% were seen once. The chain carries TRBV6-2 or TRBV6-3 and TRBJ2-1, with a possible D match to TRBD2 (5 bases). This TCR was sampled from an adult who received the AZD1222 COVID-19 vaccine. The specimen was peripheral blood, collected 28 days after the second AZD1222 dose. The CDR3 region is CASSYPTGSSYNEQFF. CDR3 nucleotide sequence: TGTGCCAGCAGTTACCCGACGGGGAGCTCCTACAATGAGCAGTTCTTC.